These 9 T cell receptor beta chains were sequenced from one sample in a study of OX40 agonist ivuxolimab in advanced cancers. Assay used: immunoSEQ multiplex PCR; TCRdb lists only in-frame clones, some missing. Of about 58,000 clones listed, 80% to 90% were seen once; the top ten hold more than 3%. The sample in question was CD4+ or CD8+ T cells sorted from blood, obtained in a trial of the OX40 agonist ivuxolimab. All receptors derive from an adult with an advanced solid tumor such as melanoma, head and neck, liver or kidney cancer.

The V gene is TRBV2, the J gene TRBJ2-2; no definite D call. Trimming removed 5 bases at V and 2 bases at J, with 15 bases between. Germline CDR1 is SNHLY and CDR2 is FYNNEI. The CDR3 consists of 16 residues. The CDR3 spells CASSNQGRRNTGELFF. CDR3 DNA: TGTGCCAGCAGTAATCAAGGCAGGAGAAACACCGGGGAGCTGTTTTTT. Using reference TRBV2 and TRBJ2-2 for the parts outside the CDR3, the full variable domain is EPEVTQTPSHQVTQMGQEVILRCVPISNHLYFYWYRQILGQKVEFLVSFYNNEISEKSEIFDDQFSVERPDGSNFTLKIRSTKLEDSAMYFCASSNQGRRNTGELFFGEGSRLTVL.

V and J are TRBV6-1 and TRBJ1-2; 8 bases match TRBD1. This CDR3 has 13 amino acids. V trimming: 6 bases; J trimming: 8 bases; junction bases outside the gene matches: 8. CDR1 and CDR2 from the germline V gene are MNHNS and SASEGT. The CDR3 region is CASSRGLSRGYTF. CDR3 coding DNA: TGTGCCAGCAGCAGGGGGCTGAGTAGGGGCTACACCTTC.

This chain links TRBV11-2 with TRBJ2-7, with D perhaps TRBD1 (6 bases). CDR1 is SGHAT, CDR2 FQNNGV, per germline. Trimming shortened V by 5 bases and J by 6 bases, and 8 bases separated the two germline ends. This CDR3 spans 11 amino acids. CDR3 sequence: CASSAGVEQYF. CDR3 coding DNA: TGTGCCAGCAGCGCAGGGGTCGAGCAGTACTTC.

On this clone itself: Within the sample, other DNA sequences also encode this same CDR3. V and J are TRBV7-3 and TRBJ2-1, with 7 bases that match TRBD2. Germline CDR1 is SGHTA and CDR2 is FQGTGA. V was pared by 0 bases and J by 0 bases, with 2 bases of the junction left unmatched. The CDR3 length is 16 residues. CDR3 coding DNA: TGTGCCAGCAGCTTAACGGGCGGGAGCTCCTACAATGAGCAGTTCTTC. Translating it yields CASSLTGGSSYNEQFF.

The V and J genes are TRBV5-1 and TRBJ2-3; tentatively, D is TRBD2 (6 bases). V was shortened by 2 bases and J by 1 base, with 11 bases between the two germline ends. Germline CDR1 SGHRS, CDR2 YFSETQ. The CDR3 is 15 residues long. CDR3 protein: CASSFGSSGTDTQYF. CDR3 DNA sequence: TGCGCCAGCAGCTTTGGGTCTAGCGGCACAGATACGCAGTATTTT. Variable domain in full (rest from reference TRBV5-1 and TRBJ2-3): KAGVTQTPRYLIKTRGQQVTLSCSPISGHRSVSWYQQTPGQGLQFLFEYFSETQRNKGNFPGRFSGRQFSNSRSEMNVSTLELGDSALYLCASSFGSSGTDTQYFGPGTRLTVL.

The V call is TRBV6-6, the J call TRBJ2-7; TRBD1 agrees at 7 bases. V was pared by 4 bases and J by 5 bases, with 11 bases of the junction left unmatched. Germline V gives CDR1 MNHNY, CDR2 SVGAGI (reference sequence). This CDR3 is built from 15 residues. Here the CDR3 reads CASSWLQGLVDEQYF. In nucleotides, the CDR3 is TGTGCCAGCAGTTGGCTACAGGGGCTTGTCGACGAGCAGTACTTC.

There are a few counts of this clone. J is TRBJ2-5 and V is TRBV6-6, with D possibly being TRBD1 (5 bases). Trimming removed 6 bases from V and 2 bases from J, with 13 bases in between. The CDR3 has 14 amino acids. Germline V gives CDR1 MNHNY, CDR2 SVGAGI (reference sequence). Here the CDR3 DNA reads TGTGCCAGCAGGTCGGGCGGACAACAAGAGACCCAGTACTTC. Protein: CASRSGGQQETQYF.

This chain uses TRBV12-2 with TRBJ2-3; the D call TRBD2 from the table was never checked on the DNA. TRBV12-2 is a pseudogene segment. This CDR3 region has 17 residues. For the CDR3, the DNA is TGTGCAAGTCGCTCTCCCCGACTAGCGGAAACCACAGATACGCAGTATTTT. It specifies CASRSPRLAETTDTQYF.

The rearrangement links TRBV7-8 to TRBJ2-5, with D unresolved. Between the trimmed V and J ends, which lost 5 bases and 4 bases, there was a span of 8 bases. The CDR3 is made up of 12 amino acids. The germline V gene has CDR1 SGHVS and CDR2 FQNEAQ. DNA for the CDR3: TGTGCCAGCAGCAAGACGGGAGAGACCCAGTACTTC. It translates to CASSKTGETQYF.